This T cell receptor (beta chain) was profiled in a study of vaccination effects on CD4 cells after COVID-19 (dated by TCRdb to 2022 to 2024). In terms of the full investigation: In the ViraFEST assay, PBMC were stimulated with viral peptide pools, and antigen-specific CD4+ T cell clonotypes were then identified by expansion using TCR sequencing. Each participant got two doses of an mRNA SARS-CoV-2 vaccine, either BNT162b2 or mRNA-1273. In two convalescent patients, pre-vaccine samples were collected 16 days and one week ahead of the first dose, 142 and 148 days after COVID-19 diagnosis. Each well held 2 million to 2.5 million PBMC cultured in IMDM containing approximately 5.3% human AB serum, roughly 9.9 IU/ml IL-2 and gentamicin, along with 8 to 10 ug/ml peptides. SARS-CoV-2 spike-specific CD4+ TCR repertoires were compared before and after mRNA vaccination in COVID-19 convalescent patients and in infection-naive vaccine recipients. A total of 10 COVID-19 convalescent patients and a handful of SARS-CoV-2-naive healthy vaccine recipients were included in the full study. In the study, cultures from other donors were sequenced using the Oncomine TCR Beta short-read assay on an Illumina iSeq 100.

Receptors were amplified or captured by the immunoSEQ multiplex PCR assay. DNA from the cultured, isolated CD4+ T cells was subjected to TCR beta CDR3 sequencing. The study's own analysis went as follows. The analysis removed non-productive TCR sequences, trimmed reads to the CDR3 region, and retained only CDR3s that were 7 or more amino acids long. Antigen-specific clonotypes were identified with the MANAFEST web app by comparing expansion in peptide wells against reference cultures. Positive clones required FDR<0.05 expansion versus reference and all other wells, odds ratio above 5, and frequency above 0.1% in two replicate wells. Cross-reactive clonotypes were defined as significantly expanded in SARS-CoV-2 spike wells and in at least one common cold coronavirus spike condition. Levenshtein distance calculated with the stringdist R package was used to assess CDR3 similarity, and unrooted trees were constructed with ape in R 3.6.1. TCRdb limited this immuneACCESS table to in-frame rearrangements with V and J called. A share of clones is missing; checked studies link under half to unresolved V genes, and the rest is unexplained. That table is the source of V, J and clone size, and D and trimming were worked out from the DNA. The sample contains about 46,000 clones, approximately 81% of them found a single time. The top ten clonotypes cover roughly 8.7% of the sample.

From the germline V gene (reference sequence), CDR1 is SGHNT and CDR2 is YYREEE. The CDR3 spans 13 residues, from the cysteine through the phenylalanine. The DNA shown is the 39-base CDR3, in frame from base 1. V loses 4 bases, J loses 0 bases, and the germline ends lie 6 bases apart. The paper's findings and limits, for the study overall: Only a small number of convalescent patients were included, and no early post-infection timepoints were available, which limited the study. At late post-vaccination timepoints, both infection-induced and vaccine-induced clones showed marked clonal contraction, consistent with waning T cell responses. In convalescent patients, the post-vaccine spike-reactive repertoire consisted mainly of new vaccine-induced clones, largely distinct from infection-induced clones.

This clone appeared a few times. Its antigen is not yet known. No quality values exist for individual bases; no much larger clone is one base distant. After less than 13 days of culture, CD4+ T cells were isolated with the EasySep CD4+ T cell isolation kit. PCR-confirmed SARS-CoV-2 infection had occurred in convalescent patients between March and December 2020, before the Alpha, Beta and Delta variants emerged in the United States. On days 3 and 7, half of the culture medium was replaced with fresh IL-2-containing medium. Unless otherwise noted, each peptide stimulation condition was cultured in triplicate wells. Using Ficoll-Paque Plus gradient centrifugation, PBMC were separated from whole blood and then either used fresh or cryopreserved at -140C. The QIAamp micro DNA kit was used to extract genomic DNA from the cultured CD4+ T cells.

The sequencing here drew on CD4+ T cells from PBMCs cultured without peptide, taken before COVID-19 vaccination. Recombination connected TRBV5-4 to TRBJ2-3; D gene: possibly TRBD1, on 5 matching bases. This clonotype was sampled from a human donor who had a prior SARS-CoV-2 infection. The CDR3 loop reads CASSAGSTDTQYF. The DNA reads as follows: TGTGCCAGCAGCGCAGGGAGCACAGATACGCAGTATTTT.